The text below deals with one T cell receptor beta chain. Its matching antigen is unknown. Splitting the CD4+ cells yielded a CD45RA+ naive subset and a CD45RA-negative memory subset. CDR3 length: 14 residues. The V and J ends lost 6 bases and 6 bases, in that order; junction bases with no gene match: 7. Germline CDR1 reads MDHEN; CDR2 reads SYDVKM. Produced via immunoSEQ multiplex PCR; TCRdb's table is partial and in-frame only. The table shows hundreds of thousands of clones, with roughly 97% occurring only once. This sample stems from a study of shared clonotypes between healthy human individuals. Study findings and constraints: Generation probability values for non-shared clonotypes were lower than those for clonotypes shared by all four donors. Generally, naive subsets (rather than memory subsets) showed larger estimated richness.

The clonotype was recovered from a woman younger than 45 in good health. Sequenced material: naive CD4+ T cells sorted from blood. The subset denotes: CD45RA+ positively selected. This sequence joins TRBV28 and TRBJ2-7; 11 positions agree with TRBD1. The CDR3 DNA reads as TGTGCCAGCAGGCACTCCGGGACAGGGGGCGAGCAGTACTTC. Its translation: CASRHSGTGGEQYF.